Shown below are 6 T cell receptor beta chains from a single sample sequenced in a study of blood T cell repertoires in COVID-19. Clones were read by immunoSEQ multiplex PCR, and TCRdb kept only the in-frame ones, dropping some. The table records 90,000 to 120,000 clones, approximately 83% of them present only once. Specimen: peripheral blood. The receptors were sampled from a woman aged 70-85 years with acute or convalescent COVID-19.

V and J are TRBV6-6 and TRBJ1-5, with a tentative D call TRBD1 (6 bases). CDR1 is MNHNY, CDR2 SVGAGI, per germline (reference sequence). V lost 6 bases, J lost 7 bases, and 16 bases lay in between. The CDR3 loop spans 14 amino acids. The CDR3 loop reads CASSHTGPGQPQHF. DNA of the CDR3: TGTGCCAGCAGCCACACAGGGCCCGGACAGCCCCAGCATTTT.

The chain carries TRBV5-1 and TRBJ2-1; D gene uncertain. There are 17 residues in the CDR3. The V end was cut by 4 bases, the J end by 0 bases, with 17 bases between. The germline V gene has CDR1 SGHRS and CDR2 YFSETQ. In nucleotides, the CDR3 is TGCGCCAGCAGCCTGTGGCGGTTGTGGAGCTCCTACAATGAGCAGTTCTTC. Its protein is CASSLWRLWSSYNEQFF.

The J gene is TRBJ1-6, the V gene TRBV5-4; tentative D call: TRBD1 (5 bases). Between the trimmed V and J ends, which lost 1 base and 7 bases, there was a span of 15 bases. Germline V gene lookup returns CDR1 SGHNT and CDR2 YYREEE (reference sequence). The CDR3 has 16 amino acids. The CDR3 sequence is CASSLQGIGRNSPLHF. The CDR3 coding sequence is TGTGCCAGCAGCTTGCAGGGAATCGGTCGGAATTCACCCCTCCACTTT. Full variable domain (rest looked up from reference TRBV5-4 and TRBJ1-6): ETGVTQSPTHLIKTRGQQVTLRCSSQSGHNTVSWYQQALGQGPQFIFQYYREEENGRGNFPPRFSGLQFPNYSSELNVNALELDDSALYLCASSLQGIGRNSPLHFGNGTRLTVT.

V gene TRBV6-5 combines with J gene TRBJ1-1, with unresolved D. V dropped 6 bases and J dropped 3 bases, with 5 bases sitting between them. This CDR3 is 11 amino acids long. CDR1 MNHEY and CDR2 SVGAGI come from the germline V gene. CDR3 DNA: TGTGCCAGCAGACGGTACACTGAAGCTTTCTTT. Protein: CASRRYTEAFF.

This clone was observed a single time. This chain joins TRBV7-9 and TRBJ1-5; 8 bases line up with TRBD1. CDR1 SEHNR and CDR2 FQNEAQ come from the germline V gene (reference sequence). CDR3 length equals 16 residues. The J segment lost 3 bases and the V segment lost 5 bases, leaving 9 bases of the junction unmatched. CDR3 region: CASSPLDRDSNQPQHF. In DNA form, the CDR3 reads TGTGCCAGCAGCCCCCTGGACAGGGATTCCAATCAGCCCCAGCATTTT. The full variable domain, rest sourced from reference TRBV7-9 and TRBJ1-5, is DTGVSQNPRHKITKRGQNVTFRCDPISEHNRLYWYRQTLGQGPEFLTYFQNEAQLEKSRLLSDRFSAERPKGSFSTLEIQRTEQGDSAMYLCASSPLDRDSNQPQHFGDGTRLSIL.

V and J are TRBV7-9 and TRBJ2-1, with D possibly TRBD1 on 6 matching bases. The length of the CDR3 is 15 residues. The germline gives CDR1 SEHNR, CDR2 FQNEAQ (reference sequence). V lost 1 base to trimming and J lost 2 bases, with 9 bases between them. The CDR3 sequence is CASSLGAGAYNEQFF. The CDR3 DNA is TGTGCCAGCAGCTTAGGGGCAGGGGCCTACAATGAGCAGTTCTTC.